Given below is one TCR beta chain in context. This clone has only a few counts. Its antigen is still unknown. Nothing much larger sits one base from this clone, and base qualities are not available. TCRbeta CDR3 regions were amplified from genomic DNA by means of the immunoSEQ Assay, a bias-controlled multiplex PCR. As for the original processing: Nucleated cell counts per sample were estimated from amplification of reference gene primers within the assay. To quantify the absolute abundance of each unique TCRbeta CDR3 rearrangement, sequence reads were collapsed and filtered. For each sample, productive Simpson clonality was calculated by taking the square root of Simpson's diversity index across productive rearrangements. TCRdb provides this immuneACCESS table in a form limited to in-frame rearrangements. Some clones are lacking; in checked studies, under half of them reflect an unresolved V gene, and why the rest are absent is not known. V and J calls and clone size come straight from that table; D and trimming were deduced from the DNA. The sample includes a few hundred thousand clones, with around 92% observed a single time. The ten largest clones take up 2.5% to 3.5% of the sample.

Trimming costs V 1 base and J 2 bases, and their ends lie 10 bases apart. From cysteine to phenylalanine, the CDR3 is 15 amino acids long. Of the read, only the CDR3 DNA is kept; its 45 bases are in frame from base 1. The germline V gene (reference sequence) provides CDR1 LNHNV and CDR2 YYDKDF. These data belong to a study of blood T cell repertoires in COVID-19 (dated by TCRdb to the early 2020s). Regarding the research as a whole: Collaborator samples came from the United States, Italy and Spain and covered acute and convalescent phases of COVID-19. The material from the prospective study consisted of cDNA or gDNA derived from T cells, B-cell-depleted T cells, or PBMCs. The dataset comprised deeply sampled blood TCRbeta repertoires from subjects exposed to, actively infected with, or recovered from COVID-19. A freely available public database, intended as a resource for researchers studying the immune response to SARS-CoV-2, is where the repertoires were released. The samples were drawn from two sources: the first 160 participants of the ongoing ImmuneRACE study, and approximately 1,300 subjects contributed by 6 global collaborators. The sample metadata nearly always contained a de-identified subject ID, COVID-19 status, age in years and sex. Where HLA class I and class II types were available, the types were taken from metadata supplied by the sample provider, not from assay-based typing. Results and caveats for the whole study, not just this receptor: The quantity of clinical and demographic metadata differed by source and by participant and was supplied without curation.

In the prospective study, participants were 18 to 89 years old, resided in 24 geographic areas of the United States, and were enrolled through a virtual design. In the prospective study, cohorts were assigned on the basis of participant-reported clinical history obtained from a screening survey and a study questionnaire. Exposed participants had been in contact, within 2 weeks of entering the study, with a person who had a PCR-confirmed or clinician-diagnosed case of COVID-19. Each participant in the prospective study had whole blood, serum and a nasopharyngeal or oropharyngeal swab collected by mobile phlebotomists. Over an approximately 2-month period, participants in the prospective study had the option of providing additional blood draws and questionnaires. Blood samples from the prospective study were shipped frozen or at room temperature prior to DNA extraction.

The clonotype was recovered from a woman aged 50 to 65 who had been exposed to COVID-19. The chain uses TRBV15 and TRBJ2-3, with the D gene not confidently named. Sequencing was done on a sample of PBMCs or T cells enriched from blood (not recorded which). For the CDR3, the sequence is CATSRVGAPTDTQYF. The nucleotide sequence reads as follows: TGTGCCACCAGCAGAGTTGGTGCGCCCACAGATACGCAGTATTTT.